The sequence of this T cell receptor beta chain was determined in a study of blood T cell repertoires in COVID-19. In the study overall: T cells, B-cell-depleted T cells, or PBMCs supplied cDNA or gDNA.

Authors' analysis steps: It was from reference gene primer amplification that nucleated cell counts were estimated. This table comes from immunoSEQ multiplex PCR, and its TCRdb copy is limited to in-frame clones, with some not included. V and J calls and clone size are as listed in that table; D and trimming were resolved from the DNA. Seen here are 120,000 or so clones, around two thirds observed once, and the top ten hold approximately 2%. This clone is a singleton in its sample. CDR3 length: 15 amino acids. The genes are TRBV21-1 and TRBJ2-7; the table's D call TRBD1 went unverified against the DNA. TRBV21-1 is a documented pseudogene. The sequence derives from a woman in her sixties or seventies with acute or convalescent COVID-19. The sequenced sample consisted of peripheral blood. The CDR3 reads CANTRRDRPTYEQYF. CDR3 in DNA: TGTGCCAACACCCGAAGGGACAGGCCCACCTACGAGCAGTACTTC.